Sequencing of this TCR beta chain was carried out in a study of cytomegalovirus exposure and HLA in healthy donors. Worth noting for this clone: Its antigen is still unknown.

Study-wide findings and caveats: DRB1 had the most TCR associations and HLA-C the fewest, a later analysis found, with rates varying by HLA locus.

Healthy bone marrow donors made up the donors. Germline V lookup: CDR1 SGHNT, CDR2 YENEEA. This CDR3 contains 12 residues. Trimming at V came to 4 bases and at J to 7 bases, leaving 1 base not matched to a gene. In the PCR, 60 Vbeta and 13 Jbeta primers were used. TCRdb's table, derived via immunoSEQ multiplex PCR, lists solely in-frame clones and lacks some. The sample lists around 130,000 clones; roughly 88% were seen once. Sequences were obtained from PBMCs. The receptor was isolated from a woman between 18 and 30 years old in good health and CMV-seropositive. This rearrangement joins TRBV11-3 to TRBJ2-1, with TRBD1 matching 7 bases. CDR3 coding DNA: TGTGCCAGCAGCTACAGGGGAAATGAGCAGTTCTTC. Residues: CASSYRGNEQFF.